This TCR beta chain came from a study of blood T cell repertoires in COVID-19. Turning to the study itself: COVID-19 samples from acute and convalescent phases originated in the United States, Italy and Spain. Sources were T cells, B-cell-depleted T cells, or PBMCs; the material itself was cDNA or gDNA.

J gave up 14 bases and V 2 bases, and 8 bases lay outside the gene matches. The CDR3 loop spans 13 amino acids. In germline, CDR1 is SNHLY, CDR2 FYNNEI. This clone was found a few times. Authors' processing steps: For nucleated cells, counts were estimated from reference gene primer amplification. Sequencing used immunoSEQ multiplex PCR; TCRdb keeps in-frame clones, though not all of them. V, J and clone size were drawn from that table, and D and trimming were deduced from the DNA. Of some 96,000 clones in the sample, 86% are singletons; the top ten hold 1.5% to 2%. The source is a man older than 75 with acute or convalescent COVID-19. The genes are TRBV2 and TRBJ1-5; the match to TRBD1 covers 8 bases. The sequencing sample was made of peripheral blood. CDR3 bases: TGTGCCAGCAGTGAAAACGCGGGACAGGTTGAGCATTTT. Amino acid sequence: CASSENAGQVEHF.